This is a list of T cell receptor beta chains from one sample in a study of T-cell reconstitution after alpha-beta-depleted transplantation in children. One entry per CDR3 protein results from TCRdb running MiXCR on the PCR reads. This sample yields about 440,000 distinct CDR3 sequences, of which around two fifths are seen a single time; around 29% belongs to the top ten. This material consisted of PBMCs, taken before TCRalphabeta/CD19-depleted stem cell transplant. These receptors were obtained from a girl between 2 and 10 years old with aplastic anemia, due to receive a stem cell transplant. The CDR3 runs from the conserved cysteine through the conserved F or W.

j_call,v_call,cdr3_aa
TRBJ2-5,TRBV7-9,CASSLAGTGLETQYF
TRBJ2-3,TRBV15,CATSRWTVSTDTQYF
TRBJ2-1,TRBV12-3/TRBV12-4,CASSRRGVVNEQFF
TRBJ2-7,TRBV4-1,CASSQVPIGPRSYEQYF
TRBJ2-1,TRBV7-8,CASSLLLAGGSNEQFF
TRBJ2-2,TRBV6-5,CASGTRTGELFF
TRBJ2-2,TRBV4-1,CASSPVSGRGTGELFF
TRBJ1-1,TRBV11-2,CASSSQGQVTEAFF
TRBJ1-4,TRBV4-1,CASSQVRAKEEKLFF
TRBJ1-3,TRBV10-3,CAIGGDSGNTIYF
TRBJ2-5,TRBV20-1,CSATATGKETQYF
TRBJ2-3,TRBV6-5,CASSYSGLGTDTQYF
TRBJ1-1,TRBV4-2,CASTPDHREAFF
TRBJ1-2,TRBV6-5,CASSYSPWNEGYTF
TRBJ2-3,TRBV24-1,CATSGRRLPETQYF
TRBJ1-3,TRBV6-5,CASSFGQGGTGNTIYF
TRBJ2-3,TRBV7-2,CASSLQPNGGDTQYF
TRBJ2-7,TRBV5-5,CASSLYGTGRTYEQYF
TRBJ1-1,TRBV5-6,CATFLGGFMNTEAFF
TRBJ2-1,TRBV5-1,CASSLLARNTNEQFF